What follows describes a single T cell receptor (beta chain). The data are from a study of blood T cell repertoires in COVID-19. Study-wide context: Some COVID-19 samples were acute and others convalescent; all came from the United States, Italy and Spain.

The CDR3 has 12 amino acids. V was trimmed by 5 bases and J by 4 bases, leaving 9 bases between them. Per the germline V gene, CDR1 is MNHEY and CDR2 is SVGAGI. Sequenced by immunoSEQ multiplex PCR; TCRdb stores in-frame clones only, minus some. The sample records roughly 150,000 clones, 85% being singletons. The receptor comes from a man aged 45-65 years with acute or convalescent COVID-19. The chain carries TRBV6-5 and TRBJ2-7; D is undetermined. What was sequenced was peripheral blood. The CDR3 protein is CASSPGLYEQYF. The DNA for the CDR3 is TGTGCCAGCAGTCCCGGGTTGTACGAGCAGTACTTC.